In this sample, the clone carrying this TCR beta chain turned up a few times. The data originate from a study of low-dose radiotherapy and immunotherapy resistance in tumors. The CDR3 is 12 amino acids. CDR1 SQVTM and CDR2 ANQGSEA come from the germline V gene. Trimming took off 5 bases at V and 2 bases at J, with 7 bases between the two ends. Alpha and beta chains were covered, as first-strand cDNA relied on TRAV- and TRBV-specific primers. The authors amplified TCRs for 20 PCR cycles with a constant-region primer and a V-primer adapter. MiXCR, applied by TCRdb to the reads, yields one record per CDR3 protein. The table has 11,000 or so distinct CDR3 sequences, about 47% seen once; the top ten hold roughly 8%.

The rearrangement uses TRBV29-1 and TRBJ1-3, with unresolved D. The receptor was derived from a human donor with advanced metastatic prostate, ovarian, gallbladder or colorectal cancer (not recorded which). This table probably holds off-target reads from a library built for another chain. CDR3 bases: TGCAGCGTTTGGTCAGCTGGAAACACCATATATTTT. This encodes CSVWSAGNTIYF.